The 20 T cell receptor beta chains listed next were all sequenced from one sample in a study of shared clonotypes between healthy human individuals. Profiled with immunoSEQ multiplex PCR; TCRdb holds only in-frame clones, not every one. Here the sample spans approximately 95,000 clones, 67% being singletons. The specimen sequenced was memory CD8+ T cells sorted from blood. Stated subset: CD45RO+ cells pooled with CCR7-negative TemRA cells. These receptors were collected from a man aged 30 to 45 in good health.

This clone appeared a few times. The sample holds other DNA sequences that translate to the same CDR3. The V call is TRBV30, the J call TRBJ1-1, with a weak D call TRBD1 (6 bases). Trimming shortened V by 4 bases and J by 4 bases, and 19 bases separated the two germline ends. This CDR3 region has 15 residues. The germline gives CDR1 GTSNPN, CDR2 SVGIG (reference sequence). In DNA form, the CDR3 reads TGTGCCTGGACCCGGGGTGAACCAGGGGCCACTGAAGCTTTCTTT. Translation: CAWTRGEPGATEAFF.

This sequence joins TRBV21-1 and TRBJ2-7; the table's D call TRBD1 went unverified against the DNA. TRBV21-1 is a listed pseudogene. The CDR3 consists of 18 residues. The CDR3 is CASSKEPKKHRSFYEQYF. The DNA of the CDR3 is TGTGCCAGCAGCAAAGAACCAAAAAAACACAGGTCCTTCTACGAGCAGTACTTC.

This clone was seen more than once but under ten times. The chain joins TRBV7-9 to TRBJ2-7; a possible D gene is TRBD1 (6 bases). The length of the CDR3 is 13 residues. The germline V gene has CDR1 SEHNR and CDR2 FQNEAQ (reference sequence). V dropped 4 bases and J dropped 5 bases, with 12 bases sitting between them. The DNA for the CDR3 is TGTGCCAGCAGCTACAGGGCTCTCGACGAGCAGTACTTC. It codes for CASSYRALDEQYF.

V gene TRBV9 combines with J gene TRBJ2-4, with 9 bases matching TRBD1. The CDR3 has 15 residues. The germline V gene has CDR1 SGDLS and CDR2 YYNGEE. V lost 3 bases, J lost 7 bases, and 8 bases stayed unmatched. The CDR3 nucleotides are TGTGCCAGCAGCGCCCCGTCCGGGACAGGGAACATTCAGTACTTC. Translated, it gives CASSAPSGTGNIQYF.

A remark on this clone: This likely stems from a read error, as it lies one base from a far larger clone. This chain uses TRBV7-9 with TRBJ2-1; TRBD1 is a possible D gene (6 bases). The CDR3 has 12 residues. The ends were cut back, 7 bases at V and 16 bases at J, with 20 bases in the middle. Germline V gene sequence: CDR1 SEHNR, CDR2 FQNEAQ (reference sequence). The CDR3 DNA reads as TGTGCCAGCACCCGTGGGTTAGGGGGTCATTTCTTC. Translating gives CASTRGLGGHFF.

This rearrangement joins TRBV4-1 to TRBJ2-7; tentative D call: TRBD1 (6 bases). Germline lookup yields CDR1 MGHRA and CDR2 YSYEKL. The CDR3 spans 18 residues. The ends were cut back, 1 base at V and 3 bases at J, with 22 bases in the middle. The CDR3 nucleotides are TGCGCCAGCAGCCAAGCGGAATGGGTGGTCCAGGGGTTCTACGAGCAGTACTTC. Its protein product is CASSQAEWVVQGFYEQYF.

This rearrangement joins TRBV28 to TRBJ2-1, with D perhaps matching TRBD2 (5 bases). With 3 bases removed from V and 7 bases from J, the gap between germline ends came to 13 bases. In germline, CDR1 is MDHEN, CDR2 SYDVKM. CDR3 length: 14 residues. This CDR3 reads CASSFVDLGNEQFF. Here the CDR3 DNA reads TGTGCCAGCAGTTTCGTGGACTTAGGAAATGAGCAGTTCTTC.

The chain uses TRBV11-2 and TRBJ2-5; 9 nucleotides agree with TRBD2. Germline loops: CDR1 SGHAT, CDR2 FQNNGV. The CDR3 has 16 residues. J was trimmed by 4 bases and V by 5 bases; bases with no gene match: 11. For the CDR3, the DNA is TGTGCCAGCAGCACGATGGGACTAGCCGGATCAGAGACCCAGTACTTC. Protein: CASSTMGLAGSETQYF.

This chain connects TRBV6-5 to TRBJ1-2; no definite D call. Deletions cut 0 bases from V and 0 bases from J, with 8 bases between. Germline assignment: CDR1 MNHEY and CDR2 SVGAGI. This CDR3 contains 15 residues. The CDR3 coding sequence is TGTGCCAGCAGTTACTCGATAGGGTCTAACTATGGCTACACCTTC. The encoded protein is CASSYSIGSNYGYTF.

This chain joins TRBV6-5 and TRBJ1-1; D gene unclear. This CDR3 is built from 15 residues. The germline V and J ends were trimmed by 6 bases and 4 bases, with 18 bases remaining between them. The germline V gene encodes CDR1 MNHEY and CDR2 SVGAGI. The CDR3: CASSLNLGGITEAFF. CDR3 in DNA: TGTGCCAGCAGCCTCAATCTGGGCGGTATCACTGAAGCTTTCTTT.

The chain uses TRBV7-6 and TRBJ1-1, with 7 bases identical to TRBD1. Germline assignment: CDR1 SGHVS and CDR2 FNYEAQ. With 5 bases clipped from V and 2 bases from J, the junction kept 8 bases outside the gene matches. The CDR3 runs 15 residues. CDR3 in DNA: TGTGCCAGCAGCCTGGGGACAGAAGCTAACACTGAAGCTTTCTTT. It is translated as CASSLGTEANTEAFF.

The rearrangement uses TRBV30 and TRBJ2-1; weak D call: TRBD2 (5 bases). V was shortened by 2 bases and J by 8 bases, with 10 bases between the two germline ends. The CDR3 extends over 12 amino acids. The germline CDR1 and CDR2 sequences are GTSNPN and SVGIG (reference sequence). The CDR3 sequence: CAWSNAGDEQFF. In nucleotides, the CDR3 is TGTGCCTGGAGTAACGCGGGTGATGAGCAGTTCTTC.

The chain couples TRBV28 to TRBJ2-5; 14 bases agree with TRBD2. V was pared by 6 bases and J by 4 bases, with 10 bases of the junction left unmatched. The CDR3 is 17 amino acids. From germline, CDR1 is MDHEN and CDR2 SYDVKM. The CDR3 loop is CASSRPGLAGVGETQYF. The CDR3 region has the DNA TGTGCCAGCAGCCGTCCGGGACTAGCGGGAGTCGGAGAGACCCAGTACTTC.

The V gene is TRBV16, the J gene TRBJ1-2; D is undetermined. Germline V CDR1 and CDR2: KGHSY, FQNENV. The CDR3 is made up of 12 amino acids. The V and J ends lost 4 bases and 4 bases respectively, with 7 bases between them. CDR3 region: CASSPEAYGYTF. The CDR3 DNA sequence: TGTGCCAGCAGCCCAGAGGCCTATGGCTACACCTTC.

The CDR3 coding sequence is TGCAGCGTACAACAGGGGGATACTCTCAAACTGTTTTTT. Amino acids: CSVQQGDTLKLFF. This rearrangement joins TRBV29-1 to TRBJ1-4; TRBD1 agrees at 8 bases. The CDR3 spans 13 residues. Germline CDR1 SQVTM, CDR2 ANQGSEA. V shed 6 bases, J shed 11 bases, and the junction held 11 bases outside the gene matches.

This chain connects TRBV11-2 to TRBJ2-5; 13 bases line up with TRBD2. Germline V CDR1 and CDR2: SGHAT, FQNNGV. The length of the CDR3 is 17 residues. The V gene end was trimmed by 4 bases and the J gene end by 4 bases; junction bases not matched to a gene: 9. The CDR3 reads CASSSLNRLAGGETQYF. The DNA for the CDR3 is TGTGCCAGCAGCTCCCTCAATAGACTAGCGGGAGGAGAGACCCAGTACTTC.

The J gene is TRBJ1-2, the V gene TRBV19, with D perhaps TRBD1 (5 bases). Deletions cut 6 bases from V and 0 bases from J, with 11 bases between. Germline V gene data show CDR1 as LNHDA and CDR2 as SQIVND (reference sequence). CDR3 length equals 14 residues. CDR3 protein: CASRAGPSNYGYTF. CDR3 nucleotides: TGTGCCAGTAGAGCGGGGCCTTCTAACTATGGCTACACCTTC.

The genes are TRBV7-7 and TRBJ2-1; D unresolved. The V and J ends lost 1 base and 8 bases respectively, with 12 bases between them. In germline, CDR1 is SSHAT, CDR2 FNYEAQ (reference sequence). This CDR3 has 14 amino acids. CDR3 DNA sequence: TGTGCCAGCAGCTTAGGAGGTGTGTTCGATGAGCAGTTCTTC. This translates into CASSLGGVFDEQFF.

The rearrangement joins TRBV7-9 to TRBJ2-7; D is possibly TRBD1 (6 bases). Germline CDR1 and CDR2: SEHNR and FQNEAQ (reference sequence). The V gene lost 4 bases and the J gene lost 5 bases, with 12 bases spanning the gap. The CDR3 runs 13 residues. In DNA form, the CDR3 reads TGTGCCAGCAGCTCCTGGAACAGGGACGAGCAGTACTTC. Amino acid sequence: CASSSWNRDEQYF.

The chain links TRBV25-1 to TRBJ2-5, with TRBD1 matching 9 bases. CDR1 MGHDK and CDR2 SYGVNS come from the germline V gene. The CDR3 is made up of 12 amino acids. V shed 8 bases and J 3 bases; nucleotides not matched to a gene: 1. In DNA, the CDR3 is TGTGCCAGCGGGGACAGGGAAGAGACCCAGTACTTC. Translated: CASGDREETQYF.